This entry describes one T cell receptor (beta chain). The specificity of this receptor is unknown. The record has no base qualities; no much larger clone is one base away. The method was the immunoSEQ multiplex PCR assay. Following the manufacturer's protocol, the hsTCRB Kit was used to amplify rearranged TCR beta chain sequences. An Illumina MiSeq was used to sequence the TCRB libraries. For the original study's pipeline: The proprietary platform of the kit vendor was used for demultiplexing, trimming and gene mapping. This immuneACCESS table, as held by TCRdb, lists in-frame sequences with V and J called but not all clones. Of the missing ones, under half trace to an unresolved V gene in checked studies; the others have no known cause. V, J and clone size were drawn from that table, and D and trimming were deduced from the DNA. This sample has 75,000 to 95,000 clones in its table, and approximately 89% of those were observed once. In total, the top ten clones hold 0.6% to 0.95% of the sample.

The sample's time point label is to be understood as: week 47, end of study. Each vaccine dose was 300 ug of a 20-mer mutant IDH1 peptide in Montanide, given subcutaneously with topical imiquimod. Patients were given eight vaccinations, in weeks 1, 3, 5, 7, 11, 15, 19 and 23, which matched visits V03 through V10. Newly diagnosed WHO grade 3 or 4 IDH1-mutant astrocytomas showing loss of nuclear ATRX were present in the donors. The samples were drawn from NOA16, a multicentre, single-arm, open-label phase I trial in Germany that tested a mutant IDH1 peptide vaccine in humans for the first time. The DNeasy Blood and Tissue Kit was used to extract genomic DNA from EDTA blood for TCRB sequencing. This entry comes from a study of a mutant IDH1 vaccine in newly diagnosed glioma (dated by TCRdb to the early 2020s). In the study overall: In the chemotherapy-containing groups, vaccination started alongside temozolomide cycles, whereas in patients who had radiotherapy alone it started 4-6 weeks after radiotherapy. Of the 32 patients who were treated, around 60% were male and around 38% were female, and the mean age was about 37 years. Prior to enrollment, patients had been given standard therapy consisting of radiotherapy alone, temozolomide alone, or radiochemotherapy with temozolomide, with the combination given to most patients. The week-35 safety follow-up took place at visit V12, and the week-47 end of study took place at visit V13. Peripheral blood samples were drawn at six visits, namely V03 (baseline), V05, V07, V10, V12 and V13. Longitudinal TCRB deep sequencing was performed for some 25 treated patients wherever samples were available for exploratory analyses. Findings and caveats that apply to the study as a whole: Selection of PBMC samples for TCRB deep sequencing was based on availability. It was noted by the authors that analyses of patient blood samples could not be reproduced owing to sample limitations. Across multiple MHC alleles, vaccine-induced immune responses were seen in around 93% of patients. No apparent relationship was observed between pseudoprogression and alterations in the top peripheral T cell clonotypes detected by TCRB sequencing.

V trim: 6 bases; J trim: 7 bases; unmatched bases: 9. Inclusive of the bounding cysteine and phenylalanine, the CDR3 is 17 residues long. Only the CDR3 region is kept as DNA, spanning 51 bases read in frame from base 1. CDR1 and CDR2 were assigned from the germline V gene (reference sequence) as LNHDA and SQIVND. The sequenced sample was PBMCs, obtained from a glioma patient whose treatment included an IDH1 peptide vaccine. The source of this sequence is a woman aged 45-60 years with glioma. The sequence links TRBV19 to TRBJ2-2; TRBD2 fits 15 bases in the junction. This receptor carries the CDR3 CASSEGLAGGKIGELFF. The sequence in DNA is TGTGCCAGTAGCGAGGGACTAGCGGGAGGAAAAATCGGGGAGCTGTTTTTT. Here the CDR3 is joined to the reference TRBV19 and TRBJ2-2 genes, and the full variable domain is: DGGITQSPKYLFRKEGQNVTLSCEQNLNHDAMYWYRQDPGQGLRLIYYSQIVNDFQKGDIAEGYSVSREKKESFPLTVTSAQKNPTAFYLCASSEGLAGGKIGELFFGEGSRLTVL.